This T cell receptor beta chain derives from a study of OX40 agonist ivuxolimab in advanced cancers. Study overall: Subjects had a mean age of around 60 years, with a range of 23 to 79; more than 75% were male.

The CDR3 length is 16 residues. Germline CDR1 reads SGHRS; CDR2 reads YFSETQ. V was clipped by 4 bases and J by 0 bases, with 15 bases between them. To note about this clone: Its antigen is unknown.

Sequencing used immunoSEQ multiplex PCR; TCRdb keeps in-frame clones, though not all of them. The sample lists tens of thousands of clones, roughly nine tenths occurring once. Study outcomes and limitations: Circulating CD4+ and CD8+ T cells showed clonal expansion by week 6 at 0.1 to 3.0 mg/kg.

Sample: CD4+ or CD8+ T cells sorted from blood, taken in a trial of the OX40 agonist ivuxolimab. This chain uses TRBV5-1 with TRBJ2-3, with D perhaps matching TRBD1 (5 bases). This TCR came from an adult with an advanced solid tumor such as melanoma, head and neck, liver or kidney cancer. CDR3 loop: CASSIGHDLSTDTQYF. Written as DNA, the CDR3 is TGCGCCAGCAGCATCGGACACGATCTAAGCACAGATACGCAGTATTTT.